The 32 T cell receptor beta chains listed next were all sequenced from one sample in a study of T cell responses to AZD1222 COVID-19 vaccine. Produced via immunoSEQ multiplex PCR; TCRdb's table is partial and in-frame only. There are some 170,000 clones in the sample; roughly nine tenths occur only once, and around 0.98% lies in the top ten. The source material was peripheral blood, sampled 28 days after the second AZD1222 dose. These receptors were taken from an adult who received the AZD1222 COVID-19 vaccine.

V and J are TRBV20-1 and TRBJ2-3; D unclear. There are 11 residues in the CDR3. V lost 5 bases to trimming and J lost 6 bases, with 9 bases between them. The germline gives CDR1 DFQATT, CDR2 SNEGSKA (reference sequence). The CDR3 DNA sequence: TGCAGTGCTCCGTTTCGGGATACGCAGTATTTT. Protein sequence: CSAPFRDTQYF.

The genes are TRBV2 and TRBJ1-1; D may be TRBD1 (5 bases). The CDR3 runs 19 residues. Germline V gene sequence: CDR1 SNHLY, CDR2 FYNNEI. Trimming removed 4 bases from V and 0 bases from J, with 24 bases in between. CDR3 DNA sequence: TGTGCCAGCAGTGCCGGAGTCCAGGGCCAATCGTTAATGAACACTGAAGCTTTCTTT. This codes for CASSAGVQGQSLMNTEAFF.

This chain uses TRBV9 with TRBJ1-5; D is unresolved. The V end was cut by 3 bases, the J end by 7 bases, with 5 bases between. CDR3 length: 11 amino acids. The germline V gene has CDR1 SGDLS and CDR2 YYNGEE. The CDR3 DNA reads as TGTGCCAGCAGCGCGCGACAGCCCCAGCATTTT. Its translation: CASSARQPQHF.

V gene TRBV18 combines with J gene TRBJ2-5; D might be TRBD2 (5 bases). Trimming stripped 7 bases from V and 5 bases from J, with 14 bases between. The CDR3 totals 13 residues. Germline V gives CDR1 KGHSH, CDR2 LQKENI. CDR3 loop: CASFRGQKETQYF. Written as DNA, the CDR3 is TGTGCCAGCTTCCGAGGGCAGAAGGAGACCCAGTACTTC.

The CDR3 reads CASSYSQTGYTEAFF. In nucleotides, the CDR3 is TGTGCCAGCAGTTACTCGCAAACAGGGTACACTGAAGCTTTCTTT. J is TRBJ1-1 and V is TRBV6-5, with D tentatively TRBD1 (6 bases). The CDR3 is 15 amino acids. The germline V gene encodes CDR1 MNHEY and CDR2 SVGAGI. The V and J ends lost 0 bases and 3 bases respectively, with 11 bases between them.

This clone is a singleton in its sample. This chain joins TRBV6-5 and TRBJ2-7; 10 bases line up with TRBD2. The CDR3 runs to 13 residues. Trimming removed 6 bases from V and 5 bases from J; junction bases left unmatched: 4. The germline V gene has CDR1 MNHEY and CDR2 SVGAGI. CDR3 nucleotides: TGTGCCAGCAGCACGCTAGCGGGGGACGAGCAGTACTTC. It translates to CASSTLAGDEQYF.

The DNA for the CDR3 is TGTGCCAGCAGCTTGGCGGGACTAGCGTCCACCGGGGAGCTGTTTTTT. Its protein is CASSLAGLASTGELFF. The chain carries TRBV5-6 and TRBJ2-2; the match to TRBD2 covers 10 bases. Germline V gives CDR1 SGHDT, CDR2 YYEEEE. Germline trimming cut 0 bases from V and 4 bases from J; bases unmatched to any gene: 3. CDR3 length: 16 amino acids.

This chain uses TRBV27 with TRBJ2-7; 7 bases agree with TRBD2. The CDR3 runs to 14 residues. CDR1 and CDR2 from the germline V gene are MNHEY and SMNVEV (reference sequence). V trimming: 3 bases; J trimming: 2 bases; junction bases outside the gene matches: 4. Written as DNA, the CDR3 is TGTGCCAGCAGTTTTTACGGGGGGACCTACGAGCAGTACTTC. Translated: CASSFYGGTYEQYF.

The J gene is TRBJ1-2, the V gene TRBV3-1 (or the pseudogene TRBV3-2), with a weak D call TRBD1 (6 bases). There are 12 residues in the CDR3. The germline V and J ends were trimmed by 8 bases and 8 bases, with 15 bases remaining between them. Germline CDR1 is LGHDT and CDR2 is YNNKEL (reference sequence). The CDR3 reads CASQQGSSGYTF. For the CDR3, the DNA is TGTGCCAGCCAACAGGGTTCTTCCGGCTACACCTTC.

The chain links TRBV6-5 to TRBJ2-6; D unresolved. V lost 8 bases and J 2 bases, leaving 13 bases between the germline ends. The CDR3 covers 15 residues. Germline CDR1 MNHEY, CDR2 SVGAGI. CDR3 DNA: TGTGCCAGCGGAACGAGTGGGGCTGGGGCCAACGTCCTGACTTTC. This codes for CASGTSGAGANVLTF.

This clone was seen only once. The rearrangement links TRBV15 to TRBJ2-5; D may match TRBD1 or TRBD2 (5 bases each). The CDR3 consists of 12 residues. Per germline, CDR1 LNHNV and CDR2 YYDKDF (reference sequence). Trimming shortened V by 0 bases and J by 13 bases, and 12 bases separated the two germline ends. The CDR3 DNA follows: TGTGCCACCAGCAGAGATTGGGACGCTTTGTACTTC. This translates into CATSRDWDALYF.

A single count supports this clone. The chain is built from TRBV9 and TRBJ1-1; no reliable D call. V shed 4 bases and J shed 1 base, with 11 bases lying between them. Germline CDR1 and CDR2: SGDLS and YYNGEE. The CDR3 has 14 amino acids. The CDR3 DNA is TGTGCCAGCAGCCCTTCAGATTGGAACACTGAAGCTTTCTTT. Encoded protein: CASSPSDWNTEAFF.

This chain connects TRBV5-1 to TRBJ2-1; TRBD1 aligns across 7 bases. Trimming removed 7 bases from V and 7 bases from J; junction bases left unmatched: 11. Germline lookup yields CDR1 SGHRS and CDR2 YFSETQ. The CDR3 loop spans 14 amino acids. The CDR3 sequence is CASRERGLGNEQFF. CDR3 sequence (DNA): TGCGCCAGCCGAGAAAGGGGGCTGGGGAATGAGCAGTTCTTC.

V gene TRBV2 combines with J gene TRBJ2-7, with D maybe TRBD1 (6 bases). The length of the CDR3 is 12 residues. Germline values: CDR1 SNHLY, CDR2 FYNNEI. The V and J ends lost 8 bases and 0 bases respectively, with 8 bases between them. The CDR3: CASDRYSYEQYF. The CDR3 region has the DNA TGTGCCAGCGACAGGTACTCCTACGAGCAGTACTTC.

J is TRBJ1-6 and V is TRBV5-5, with 9 bases that match TRBD1. After removal of 0 bases from V and 9 bases from J, the junction contained 1 base not matched to a gene. This CDR3 region has 14 residues. The V gene's germline CDR1 is SGHKS and CDR2 YYEKEE (reference sequence). CDR3 loop: CASSLGQGGSPLHF. The DNA of the CDR3 is TGTGCCAGCAGCTTGGGACAGGGGGGTTCACCCCTCCACTTT.

Comments on this clone: The sample carries other DNA sequences with the same CDR3. This chain uses TRBV5-6 with TRBJ1-1; unclear D gene. V was pared by 4 bases and J by 1 base, with 14 bases between. CDR1 is SGHDT and CDR2 is YYEEEE in the germline V gene. CDR3 length equals 15 residues. The CDR3 DNA sequence: TGTGCCAGCAGCGGCATCGGGGAAACGAACACTGAAGCTTTCTTT. Translating it yields CASSGIGETNTEAFF.

The chain is built from TRBV6-1 and TRBJ1-4; TRBD1 matches 7 bases. The junction had 7 bases not matched to a gene; V was cut back by 2 bases and J by 7 bases. This CDR3 contains 15 residues. Germline V gene sequence: CDR1 MNHNS, CDR2 SASEGT. CDR3 protein: CASSESRQGFEKLFF. CDR3 DNA sequence: TGTGCCAGCAGTGAAAGTAGACAGGGTTTTGAAAAACTGTTTTTT.

The genes are TRBV6-6 and TRBJ2-6, with TRBD1 matching over 10 bases. Looked up from germline, CDR1 is MNHNY and CDR2 is SVGAGI (reference sequence). V lost 5 bases, J lost 0 bases, and 4 bases stayed unmatched. CDR3 length equals 17 residues. The CDR3 sequence: CASSPDRGDSGANVLTF. For the CDR3, the DNA is TGTGCCAGCAGTCCGGACAGGGGGGACTCTGGGGCCAACGTCCTGACTTTC.

As for this clone: This sample includes further DNA sequences coding for the same CDR3. The rearrangement uses TRBV12-3 or TRBV12-4 and TRBJ1-1; unclear D gene. The CDR3 totals 12 residues. V dropped 5 bases and J dropped 2 bases, with 6 bases sitting between them. The CDR3 loop reads CASSLGNTEAFF. The CDR3 nucleotides read TGTGCCAGCAGTCTCGGAAACACTGAAGCTTTCTTT.

The V call is TRBV19, the J call TRBJ1-2, with 11 bases fitting TRBD1. The CDR3 is made up of 14 amino acids. After removal of 1 base from V and 8 bases from J, the junction contained 3 bases not matched to a gene. Germline V gene data show CDR1 as LNHDA and CDR2 as SQIVND (reference sequence). CDR3 bases: TGTGCCAGTAGTATAGGGACAGGGGGCTTGGGCTACACCTTC. This codes for CASSIGTGGLGYTF.

J is TRBJ1-6 and V is TRBV5-5; D remains unclear. Germline loops: CDR1 SGHKS, CDR2 YYEKEE (reference sequence). The CDR3 sequence is 14 residues long. Trimming pared 0 bases from V and 2 bases from J, leaving 3 bases between. The CDR3 DNA sequence: TGTGCCAGCAGCTTGGTCACCTATAATTCACCCCTCCACTTT. Protein: CASSLVTYNSPLHF.

V gene TRBV4-1 combines with J gene TRBJ2-7; TRBD1 aligns across 7 bases. Germline CDR1 and CDR2: MGHRA and YSYEKL. The CDR3 covers 14 residues. With 4 bases clipped from V and 1 base from J, the junction kept 4 bases outside the gene matches. Written as DNA, the CDR3 is TGCGCCAGCAGCCCGACAGGGTGGTCCTACGAGCAGTACTTC. Its protein is CASSPTGWSYEQYF.

This rearrangement joins TRBV5-1 to TRBJ2-7; no reliable D call. Germline V gene lookup returns CDR1 SGHRS and CDR2 YFSETQ. This CDR3 has 12 residues. The V gene lost 4 bases and the J gene lost 4 bases, with 9 bases spanning the gap. The chain's CDR3 is CASSLDGYEQYF. The CDR3 DNA reads as TGCGCCAGCAGCCTTGACGGATACGAGCAGTACTTC.

The chain uses TRBV5-5 and TRBJ1-5, with a tentative D call TRBD1 (5 bases). This CDR3 spans 15 amino acids. Deletions cut 5 bases from V and 5 bases from J, with 17 bases between. Germline V gene data show CDR1 as SGHKS and CDR2 as YYEKEE (reference sequence). The CDR3 sequence is CASSFERAGYQPQHF. The DNA for the CDR3 is TGTGCCAGCAGTTTTGAAAGGGCAGGGTATCAGCCCCAGCATTTT.

This clone appeared once. The chain has TRBV14 and TRBJ2-7; TRBD1 matches at 7 bases. This CDR3 is built from 17 residues. Germline V CDR1 and CDR2: SGHDN, FVKESK. The trim removed 0 bases at V and 0 bases at J, leaving 8 bases unmatched. Here the CDR3 DNA reads TGTGCCAGCAGCCAAGATAGGCCGGGACAGAGCTCCTACGAGCAGTACTTC. It encodes CASSQDRPGQSSYEQYF. Filled out from reference TRBV14 and TRBJ2-7, the complete variable domain reads EAGVTQFPSHSVIEKGQTVTLRCDPISGHDNLYWYRRVMGKEIKFLLHFVKESKQDESGMPNNRFLAERTGGTYSTLKVQPAELEDSGVYFCASSQDRPGQSSYEQYFGPGTRLTVT.

The V call is TRBV5-1, the J call TRBJ1-1; D not resolved. The V gene lost 2 bases and the J gene lost 3 bases, with 5 bases spanning the gap. The germline CDR1 and CDR2 sequences are SGHRS and YFSETQ. CDR3 length equals 12 residues. CDR3 bases: TGCGCCAGCAGCTTTTCTGACACTGAAGCTTTCTTT. It is translated as CASSFSDTEAFF.

The chain uses TRBV19 and TRBJ2-2, with TRBD2 identical over 10 bases. V dropped 10 bases and J dropped 4; count of bases not matched to a gene: 12. The CDR3 loop spans 16 amino acids. CDR1 LNHDA and CDR2 SQIVND come from the germline V gene (reference sequence). CDR3 nucleotides: TGTGCCACCTCTGAGCGGGGGGGCCCTGGCACCGGGGAGCTGTTTTTT. Protein: CATSERGGPGTGELFF.

V usage is TRBV4-1 and J usage is TRBJ2-1, with 10 bases fitting TRBD1. The CDR3 is 15 amino acids. Trimming took 6 bases from V and 8 from J; bases not matched to a gene: 10. Germline V CDR1 and CDR2: MGHRA, YSYEKL. The CDR3 region is CASSSGRDRGHEQFF. The CDR3 DNA reads TGCGCCAGCAGTTCAGGGCGGGACAGGGGCCATGAGCAGTTCTTC.

The gene calls are TRBV5-1 and TRBJ1-4; TRBD1 is a possible D gene (5 bases). V lost 4 bases and J 7 bases, leaving 20 bases between the germline ends. Looked up from germline, CDR1 is SGHRS and CDR2 is YFSETQ. This CDR3 region has 16 residues. CDR3 sequence (DNA): TGCGCCAGCAGCCCGGAAGTGAACAGGAGGGGTGAAAAACTGTTTTTT. This gives the protein CASSPEVNRRGEKLFF.

The chain combines TRBV20-1 with TRBJ1-1; no firm D call. This CDR3 has 11 residues. V was cut by 6 bases and J by 4 bases, with 9 bases left in between. Germline CDR1 is DFQATT and CDR2 is SNEGSKA (reference sequence). The CDR3 sequence is CSASSVTEAFF. The CDR3 nucleotides read TGCAGTGCCTCTTCCGTCACTGAAGCTTTCTTT.

The chain joins TRBV18 to TRBJ2-3, with 9 bases identical to TRBD1. Germline-derived CDR1 and CDR2 are KGHSH and LQKENI. The CDR3 is 16 residues long. The V gene end was trimmed by 3 bases and the J gene end by 3 bases; junction bases not matched to a gene: 7. CDR3: CASSPLGQGSTDTQYF. CDR3 DNA: TGTGCCAGCTCACCCCTAGGACAGGGGTCGACAGATACGCAGTATTTT.

The rearrangement uses TRBV10-3 and TRBJ1-2; TRBD1 is a possible D gene (6 bases). The germline gives CDR1 ENHRY, CDR2 SYGVKD. Trimming took 5 bases from V and 6 from J, leaving 13 bases between them. CDR3 length equals 13 residues. As DNA, the CDR3 is TGTGCCATCAGTTTACAGGGTTTGAATGGCTACACCTTC. Its protein product is CAISLQGLNGYTF.